These 11 T cell receptor beta chains were all obtained from the same sample, sequenced in a study of cytomegalovirus exposure and HLA in healthy donors. The protocol was immunoSEQ multiplex PCR, while the TCRdb copy is restricted to in-frame clones and leaves out a portion. The table includes 130,000 to 150,000 clones, roughly nine tenths detected once. Source material: PBMCs. The receptors derive from a man between 18 and 35 years old in good health and CMV-seronegative.

This clone came up a few times. This chain joins TRBV28 and TRBJ2-2; 7 nucleotides match TRBD1. V dropped 4 bases and J dropped 3; count of bases not matched to a gene: 5. The CDR3 sequence is 15 residues long. The germline V gene encodes CDR1 MDHEN and CDR2 SYDVKM. The CDR3 spells CASSSGTVYTGELFF. The CDR3 DNA is TGTGCCAGCAGTTCCGGGACAGTTTACACCGGGGAGCTGTTTTTT.

The chain employs TRBV7-2 and TRBJ1-4; 7 bases are shared with TRBD1. Germline V CDR1 and CDR2: SGHTA, FQGNSA. The CDR3 is made up of 15 amino acids. The ends lost 0 bases at V and 3 bases at J; junction bases unmatched: 1. CDR3 in DNA: TGTGCCAGCAGCTTAGCTGGGACAGCTAATGAAAAACTGTTTTTT. This sequence encodes CASSLAGTANEKLFF.

In its sample, this clone was seen a few times. The gene calls are TRBV19 and TRBJ1-2; D not certain. The CDR3 contains 14 residues. The germline V gene has CDR1 LNHDA and CDR2 SQIVND (reference sequence). V dropped 5 bases and J dropped 2 bases, with 12 bases sitting between them. The CDR3, as DNA: TGTGCCAGTAGTTATGGGCAGCAGAACTATGGCTACACCTTC. It translates to CASSYGQQNYGYTF.

This clone is termed medium-sized. The chain joins TRBV4-2 to TRBJ1-6; TRBD1 matches 9 bases. Germline V CDR1 and CDR2: LGHNA, YNFKEQ. The length of the CDR3 is 15 residues. Trimming removed 4 bases from V and 10 bases from J; junction bases left unmatched: 8. This chain's CDR3 is CASSLRGQGWSPLHF. CDR3 in DNA: TGTGCCAGCAGCCTACGGGGACAGGGCTGGTCACCCCTCCACTTT.

The chain has TRBV9 and TRBJ2-7; possible D gene TRBD1, 5 bases. V was cut by 0 bases and J by 0 bases, with 7 bases left in between. Germline V lookup: CDR1 SGDLS, CDR2 YYNGEE. The CDR3 runs to 14 residues. The CDR3 DNA is TGTGCCAGCAGCGTAGGCAGGGACTCCTACGAGCAGTACTTC. Its translation: CASSVGRDSYEQYF.

The V and J genes are TRBV6-1 and TRBJ2-1; D is unclear. Germline loops: CDR1 MNHNS, CDR2 SASEGT. V was trimmed by 2 bases and J by 4 bases, leaving 9 bases between them. This CDR3 comprises 14 residues. CDR3 loop: CASSEMGMYNEQFF. In DNA form, the CDR3 reads TGTGCCAGCAGTGAAATGGGCATGTACAATGAGCAGTTCTTC.

This chain uses TRBV18 with TRBJ2-7; 8 nucleotides line up with TRBD1. J lost 3 bases, V lost 4 bases, and 8 bases had no gene match. Germline loops: CDR1 KGHSH, CDR2 LQKENI. This CDR3 has 15 residues. The CDR3 nucleotides read TGTGCCAGCTCACATACCGGGACAGGAGACTACGAGCAGTACTTC. This sequence encodes CASSHTGTGDYEQYF.

The rearrangement links TRBV19 to TRBJ2-3, with unresolved D. Trimming pared 1 base from V and 5 bases from J, leaving 10 bases between. The CDR3 covers 14 residues. Germline CDR1 reads LNHDA; CDR2 reads SQIVND (reference sequence). In DNA form, the CDR3 reads TGTGCCAGTAGTATAGCGGGTCTCGGAGATACGCAGTATTTT. Its translation is CASSIAGLGDTQYF.

The chain couples TRBV7-9 to TRBJ2-7; D perhaps matches TRBD1 (5 bases). CDR1 and CDR2 (germline): SEHNR, FQNEAQ (reference sequence). The CDR3 runs 12 residues. Trimming took off 1 base at V and 6 bases at J, with 7 bases between the two ends. The CDR3 sequence is CASSLGQLEQYF. CDR3 nucleotides: TGTGCCAGCAGCTTAGGACAGCTCGAGCAGTACTTC.

The chain employs TRBV28 and TRBJ1-2; D is unresolved. The CDR3 contains 13 residues. CDR1 is MDHEN, CDR2 SYDVKM, per germline. Between the trimmed V and J ends, which lost 2 bases and 6 bases, there was a span of 10 bases. The DNA for the CDR3 is TGTGCCAGCAGTTTACAGAATTTAAATGGCTACACCTTC. This codes for CASSLQNLNGYTF.

The chain combines TRBV19 with TRBJ2-7, with 12 bases fitting TRBD1. The germline V gene encodes CDR1 LNHDA and CDR2 SQIVND (reference sequence). V was clipped by 4 bases and J by 7 bases; unmatched bases: 8. This CDR3 is 15 amino acids long. CDR3 sequence: CASSTRDRGREEQYF. CDR3 nucleotide sequence: TGTGCCAGTAGTACCCGGGACAGGGGGCGCGAAGAGCAGTACTTC.